This entry lists 4 T cell receptor beta chains sequenced from one sample in a study of OX40 agonist ivuxolimab in advanced cancers. The assay was immunoSEQ multiplex PCR, and TCRdb's table has in-frame clones only and misses some. The data contain 60,000 to 85,000 clones, 87% of them singletons. Specimen: CD4+ or CD8+ T cells sorted from blood, collected in a trial of the OX40 agonist ivuxolimab. These receptors were obtained from an adult with an advanced solid tumor such as melanoma, head and neck, liver or kidney cancer.

This clone was seen only once. J is TRBJ2-5 and V is TRBV5-1, with D tentatively TRBD1 (6 bases). The germline CDR1 and CDR2 sequences are SGHRS and YFSETQ. Between the trimmed V and J ends, which lost 3 bases and 4 bases, there was a span of 16 bases. The CDR3 is 15 amino acids. The CDR3 DNA sequence: TGCGCCAGCAGCTCGCCAGGGGAAGTTGGAGAGACCCAGTACTTC. Its protein product is CASSSPGEVGETQYF.

The chain employs TRBV7-6 and TRBJ2-7, with a possible D match to TRBD1 (5 bases). V lost 4 bases to trimming and J lost 6 bases, with 16 bases between them. This CDR3 is built from 14 residues. Germline V lookup: CDR1 SGHVS, CDR2 FNYEAQ. The CDR3 DNA follows: TGTGCCAGCAGCTCCTATTTTGACAGACCCGAGCAGTACTTC. Its translation is CASSSYFDRPEQYF.

This chain connects TRBV5-5 to TRBJ1-1; D is undetermined. Germline CDR1 SGHKS, CDR2 YYEKEE (reference sequence). The V end lost 7 bases, the J end lost 1 base, and 14 bases lay between the germline ends. The CDR3 is 14 amino acids. In DNA form, the CDR3 reads TGTGCCAGCCGCACCGGTCAAGGGAACACTGAAGCTTTCTTT. Its protein product is CASRTGQGNTEAFF.

The V call is TRBV10-3, the J call TRBJ1-1; D is unresolved. The CDR3 runs to 13 residues. Germline V gene lookup returns CDR1 ENHRY and CDR2 SYGVKD. V was trimmed by 9 bases and J by 6 bases, leaving 17 bases between them. The CDR3: CAIAPGTEAEAFF. The DNA for the CDR3 is TGTGCCATAGCCCCCGGAACCGAGGCTGAAGCTTTCTTT.